Listed below are T cell receptor beta chains from one sample, sequenced in a study of control samples from healthy donors and cancer patients. Sequenced by immunoSEQ multiplex PCR; TCRdb stores in-frame clones only, minus some. The repertoire holds some 82,000 clones, roughly 88% seen once, with roughly 12% in the top ten. Sequenced: PBMCs. The receptors were sampled from a man aged 55-75 years with head and neck cancer. Each CDR3 is given with its conserved first and last residue. A D gene is named only where the DNA matches it firmly. Clone size is stated in some rows and not others, as once, few, many or a class when expanded.

v_gene: TRBV7-8
d_gene: NA
abundance: NA
j_gene: TRBJ1-4
CDR3nt: TGTGCCAGCAGCTTACGTATGGGGGCGGGTGAAAAACTGTTTTTT
CDR3aa: CASSLRMGAGEKLFF

v_gene: TRBV2
d_gene: NA
abundance: NA
j_gene: TRBJ2-2
CDR3nt: TGTGCCAGCACCTCCGAGGGGGGGACCGGGGAGCTGTTTTTT
CDR3aa: CASTSEGGTGELFF

v_gene: TRBV9
d_gene: NA
abundance: NA
j_gene: TRBJ1-2
CDR3nt: TGTGCCAGCAGCGTAGATCAGGGACGCTATGGCTACACCTTC
CDR3aa: CASSVDQGRYGYTF

v_gene: TRBV2
d_gene: TRBD1
abundance: NA
j_gene: TRBJ1-2
CDR3nt: TGTGCCAGCAGAGACAGGGGGCGGGGCTATGGCTACACCTTC
CDR3aa: CASRDRGRGYGYTF

v_gene: TRBV28
d_gene: NA
abundance: NA
j_gene: TRBJ1-2
CDR3nt: TGTGCCACCGAGGGGGTGGGTGATGGCTACACCTTC
CDR3aa: CATEGVGDGYTF

v_gene: TRBV10-3
d_gene: TRBD2
abundance: NA
j_gene: TRBJ2-7
CDR3nt: TGTGCCATCAGTGGGGGACTAGCGGCCTCCTACGAGCAGTACTTC
CDR3aa: CAISGGLAASYEQYF

v_gene: TRBV9
d_gene: TRBD2
abundance: NA
j_gene: TRBJ2-7
CDR3nt: TGTGCCAGCAGCTACGGACCAGGGACTAGCGGGACGCCCTACGAGCAGTACTTC
CDR3aa: CASSYGPGTSGTPYEQYF

v_gene: TRBV2
d_gene: TRBD1
abundance: NA
j_gene: TRBJ1-6
CDR3nt: TGTGCCAGCACCGGGACAGGGGAATCACCCCTCCACTTT
CDR3aa: CASTGTGESPLHF

v_gene: TRBV11-2
d_gene: NA
abundance: NA
j_gene: TRBJ2-3
CDR3nt: TGTGCCAGCAGCCCGCGGACCACCGCTAGCACAGATACGCAGTATTTT
CDR3aa: CASSPRTTASTDTQYF

v_gene: TRBV27
d_gene: TRBD2
abundance: NA
j_gene: TRBJ2-7
CDR3nt: TGTGCCAGCAGTTTAATTAGCGGGAGCGAGCAGTACTTC
CDR3aa: CASSLISGSEQYF

v_gene: TRBV18
d_gene: NA
abundance: NA
j_gene: TRBJ2-2
CDR3nt: TGTGCCAGCTCACCCCCTTTCGGGGAGCTGTTTTTT
CDR3aa: CASSPPFGELFF

v_gene: TRBV11-2
d_gene: NA
abundance: NA
j_gene: TRBJ1-3
CDR3nt: TGTGCCAGCAGGAAACTCAGGGGCAGAACTGGAAACACCATATATTTT
CDR3aa: CASRKLRGRTGNTIYF

v_gene: TRBV18
d_gene: NA
abundance: NA
j_gene: TRBJ2-3
CDR3nt: TGTGCCAGCCGATTCCGGGACACAACAGATACGCAGTATTTT
CDR3aa: CASRFRDTTDTQYF

v_gene: TRBV9
d_gene: NA
abundance: NA
j_gene: TRBJ1-6
CDR3nt: TGTGCCAGCAGCCCGAGAGCAGGGGCCTATAATTCACCCCTCCACTTT
CDR3aa: CASSPRAGAYNSPLHF

v_gene: TRBV6-6
d_gene: NA
abundance: NA
j_gene: TRBJ1-1
CDR3nt: TGTGCCAGCAGAGGGGGTCAGGGGAACACTGAAGCTTTCTTT
CDR3aa: CASRGGQGNTEAFF

v_gene: TRBV18
d_gene: TRBD2
abundance: NA
j_gene: TRBJ2-1
CDR3nt: TGTGCCAGCTCACCGCTAGCGGGAGGAAGTAATGAGCAGTTCTTC
CDR3aa: CASSPLAGGSNEQFF

v_gene: TRBV27
d_gene: NA
abundance: once
j_gene: TRBJ2-1
CDR3nt: TGTGCCAGCAGCACGACAGCCTACAATGAGCAGTTCTTC
CDR3aa: CASSTTAYNEQFF

v_gene: TRBV6-6
d_gene: NA
abundance: NA
j_gene: TRBJ1-3
CDR3nt: TGTGCCAGCAGTCCAAACTTTTGGGGGGTAGCTGGAAACACCATATATTTT
CDR3aa: CASSPNFWGVAGNTIYF

v_gene: TRBV29-1
d_gene: NA
abundance: few
j_gene: TRBJ2-5
CDR3nt: TGCAGCGTTCTATCGGGAGAGACCCAGTACTTC
CDR3aa: CSVLSGETQYF

v_gene: TRBV5-1
d_gene: TRBD2
abundance: few
j_gene: TRBJ2-1
CDR3nt: TGCGCCAGCAGCTTGGCTAGCGGGAGATTCTTTGTGAATGAGCAGTTCTTC
CDR3aa: CASSLASGRFFVNEQFF

v_gene: TRBV12-3/TRBV12-4
d_gene: TRBD2
abundance: NA
j_gene: TRBJ2-4
CDR3nt: TGTGCCAGCAGTCCCTGGGGGGGCATTCAGTACTTC
CDR3aa: CASSPWGGIQYF

v_gene: TRBV7-9
d_gene: TRBD1
abundance: NA
j_gene: TRBJ1-2
CDR3nt: TGTGCCAGCAGGACCGGGACAGGGCCATTCGGGGAAGGCTACACCTTC
CDR3aa: CASRTGTGPFGEGYTF

v_gene: TRBV18
d_gene: TRBD1
abundance: once
j_gene: TRBJ2-1
CDR3nt: TGTGCCAGCTCACCTCTGACAGGGGGTTACAATGAGCAGTTCTTC
CDR3aa: CASSPLTGGYNEQFF

v_gene: TRBV6-6
d_gene: NA
abundance: once
j_gene: TRBJ2-1
CDR3nt: TGTGCCAGCAGTTACTGGGGCAGGGGGGATGAGCAGTTCTTC
CDR3aa: CASSYWGRGDEQFF

v_gene: TRBV3-1/TRBV3-2
d_gene: NA
abundance: NA
j_gene: TRBJ2-5
CDR3nt: TGTGCCAGCAGCCAAGCACAGGGACGAGAGACCCAGTACTTC
CDR3aa: CASSQAQGRETQYF

v_gene: TRBV5-1
d_gene: NA
abundance: NA
j_gene: TRBJ1-4
CDR3nt: TGCGCCAGCAGCTTGGCTGGCAGCGATCCGGAAAAACTGTTTTTT
CDR3aa: CASSLAGSDPEKLFF

v_gene: TRBV4-2
d_gene: NA
abundance: NA
j_gene: TRBJ2-1
CDR3nt: TGTGCCAGCAGCCAGGGGCGCGGAGATGGGGGTGAGCAGTTCTTC
CDR3aa: CASSQGRGDGGEQFF

v_gene: TRBV5-4
d_gene: NA
abundance: NA
j_gene: TRBJ2-2
CDR3nt: TGTGCCAGCAGCCAGGGAGGTGCCGCTTTGAACACCGGGGAGCTGTTTTTT
CDR3aa: CASSQGGAALNTGELFF

v_gene: TRBV4-1
d_gene: NA
abundance: once
j_gene: TRBJ1-6
CDR3nt: TGCGCCAGCAGCCAACCGGGACGGTATAATTCACCCCTCCACTTT
CDR3aa: CASSQPGRYNSPLHF

v_gene: TRBV18
d_gene: TRBD1
abundance: NA
j_gene: TRBJ1-2
CDR3nt: TGTGCCAGCTCACCTGAAGGACAGGTTATCTATGGCTACACCTTC
CDR3aa: CASSPEGQVIYGYTF

v_gene: TRBV4-2
d_gene: TRBD1
abundance: NA
j_gene: TRBJ2-7
CDR3nt: TGTGCCAGCAGCCAAGCCCAGGGGGTTCCTGTACTCGAGCAGTACTTC
CDR3aa: CASSQAQGVPVLEQYF

v_gene: TRBV3-1/TRBV3-2
d_gene: NA
abundance: NA
j_gene: TRBJ1-5
CDR3nt: TGTGCCAGCAGCCAAGATGGGTGGGGGAATCAGCCCCAGCATTTT
CDR3aa: CASSQDGWGNQPQHF

v_gene: TRBV28
d_gene: NA
abundance: NA
j_gene: TRBJ2-2
CDR3nt: TGTGCCAGCTTCCAGGTGAACACCGGGGAGCTGTTTTTT
CDR3aa: CASFQVNTGELFF

v_gene: TRBV6-1
d_gene: NA
abundance: NA
j_gene: TRBJ1-1
CDR3nt: TGTGCCAGCAGTGAGTATAGGGGGGCTTTCTTT
CDR3aa: CASSEYRGAFF

v_gene: TRBV11-1
d_gene: NA
abundance: NA
j_gene: TRBJ2-5
CDR3nt: TGTGCCAGCAGCTTAAACTCACAAGAGACCCAGTACTTC
CDR3aa: CASSLNSQETQYF

v_gene: TRBV5-5
d_gene: TRBD2
abundance: NA
j_gene: TRBJ2-1
CDR3nt: TGTGCCAGCAGCTTGGTTTTAGCGGGAATACAGTTCTTC
CDR3aa: CASSLVLAGIQFF

v_gene: TRBV9
d_gene: TRBD1
abundance: once
j_gene: TRBJ1-1
CDR3nt: TGTGCCGGCAGCGTAGAACAGGGGGTGCGTTCGGGCACTGAAGCTTTCTTT
CDR3aa: CAGSVEQGVRSGTEAFF

v_gene: TRBV5-1
d_gene: NA
abundance: NA
j_gene: TRBJ1-3
CDR3nt: TGCGCCAGCAGCTTGGCGGGGGAGACTGGAAACACCATATATTTT
CDR3aa: CASSLAGETGNTIYF

v_gene: TRBV29-1
d_gene: NA
abundance: NA
j_gene: TRBJ2-3
CDR3nt: TGCAGCGTAACGGGGGCTAGCACAGATACGCAGTATTTT
CDR3aa: CSVTGASTDTQYF

v_gene: TRBV2
d_gene: NA
abundance: few
j_gene: TRBJ2-7
CDR3nt: TGTGCCGGCCGGACAAGTAATCACGAGCAGTACTTC
CDR3aa: CAGRTSNHEQYF

v_gene: TRBV12-3/TRBV12-4
d_gene: NA
abundance: NA
j_gene: TRBJ2-5
CDR3nt: TGTGCCAGCACCCGGGCAGGGGAGGTGACCCAGTACTTC
CDR3aa: CASTRAGEVTQYF